This T cell receptor (beta chain) was sequenced for a study of blood T cell repertoires in COVID-19. Study-level information: Italy, Spain and the United States were the sources of the convalescent and acute COVID-19 samples. PBMCs, B-cell-depleted T cells, or T cells provided the cDNA or gDNA that made up the material.

Original processing methods: It was from reference gene primer amplification that nucleated cell counts were estimated. Assay: immunoSEQ multiplex PCR; the TCRdb copy retains only in-frame clones and omits some. That table gives V, J and clone size, and the DNA gave D and trimming. The sample lists some 80,000 clones, roughly 82% seen once, with approximately 12% in the top ten. The source material was peripheral blood. This receptor was taken from a man older than 75 with acute or convalescent COVID-19.

CDR3 in amino acids: CASSRNRDNLEKLFF. DNA of the CDR3: TGCGCCAGCAGCAGGAACCGGGACAATCTTGAAAAACTGTTTTTT. The chain couples TRBV5-1 to TRBJ1-4; D may be TRBD1 (6 bases). CDR1 SGHRS and CDR2 YFSETQ come from the germline V gene. This CDR3 has 15 residues. Trimming pared 4 bases from V and 7 bases from J, leaving 17 bases between.